This T cell receptor (beta chain) was sequenced during a study of blood T cell repertoires in COVID-19. Across the whole study: COVID-19 samples from acute and convalescent phases originated in the United States, Italy and Spain. Sample material is recorded as cDNA or gDNA derived from T cells, B-cell-depleted T cells, or PBMCs.

V was pared by 0 bases and J by 3 bases, with 13 bases between. The CDR3 is 16 amino acids. The germline V gene encodes CDR1 LGHNA and CDR2 YNFKEQ. As handled by the study authors: Amplifying reference gene primers gave estimates of nucleated cell counts. Assay: immunoSEQ multiplex PCR; the TCRdb copy retains only in-frame clones and omits some. For V, J and clone size, that table is used; D and trimming come from the DNA. This table holds more than 60,000 clones, about 90% found once. The TCR comes from a woman between 50 and 59 years old with active or convalescent COVID-19. This rearrangement joins TRBV4-2 to TRBJ2-3; perhaps TRBD2 as D (5 bases). The sequencing input was peripheral blood. The CDR3: CASSQDPASRTDTQYF. The CDR3 DNA reads as TGTGCCAGCAGCCAAGATCCGGCTAGCAGAACAGATACGCAGTATTTT.